Here is one T cell receptor (beta chain) with its context. All patients' tumors stained robustly positive for Merkel cell polyomavirus Large T antigen by immunohistochemistry. Patients had KLL-tetramer+ cells above 0.04% of CD8+ T cells. Lymph node tumors were analyzed for patients with unknown primaries presenting with nodal disease or insufficient primary tissue. The data were taken from a study of tumor-infiltrating T cells and Merkel cell polyomavirus. Study details: The T cells studied were KLL-specific CD8+ cells against Merkel polyomavirus.

Germline values: CDR1 SGHRS, CDR2 YFSETQ. This CDR3 has 17 amino acids. V was clipped by 0 bases and J by 1 base; unmatched bases: 8. Sequencing used immunoSEQ multiplex PCR; TCRdb keeps in-frame clones, though not all of them. The data show more than 20,000 clones, approximately 90% seen once. The chain is built from TRBV5-1 and TRBJ1-1, with 8 bases matching TRBD1. This sequence was found in a man in his fifties with Merkel cell carcinoma. Material: lymph node tissue. The CDR3 region has the DNA TGCGCCAGCAGCTTGGCCCTACGGGACAGGCGGAACACTGAAGCTTTCTTT. It translates to CASSLALRDRRNTEAFF.